A selection of T cell receptor beta chains follows, all from one sample in a study of T-cell reconstitution after alpha-beta-depleted transplantation in children. MiXCR, run by TCRdb on the PCR reads, gives a single entry per CDR3 protein. The profile covers around 370,000 distinct CDR3 sequences, with 10% appearing a single time and around 2.4% taken by the ten largest. Specimen: PBMCs from the stem cell graft donor, collected from the stem cell graft. These receptor sequences come from a human donor who donated a stem cell graft to a child with acute lymphoblastic leukemia. Each CDR3 is given with its conserved first and last residue. D genes are given only for firm matches. Clone size is given for some rows only: seen once, a few or many times, or a class if the clone is expanded.

>few|NA|TRBJ2-7|TRBV10-3
CAISVGVPYEQYF
TGTGCCATCAGTGTCGGGGTTCCCTACGAGCAGTACTTC
>NA|NA|TRBJ2-3|TRBV29-1
CSVKTPFRTDTQYF
TGCAGCGTAAAGACCCCATTCCGAACAGATACGCAGTATTTT
>few|TRBD1|TRBJ2-7|TRBV20-1
CSAPVTGASYEQYF
TGCAGTGCCCCCGTTACAGGGGCTTCCTACGAGCAGTACTTC
>few|NA|TRBJ2-5|TRBV9
CASSVDSGGEETQYF
TGTGCCAGCAGCGTAGATAGCGGAGGCGAAGAGACCCAGTACTTC
>NA|TRBD1|TRBJ1-5|TRBV5-1
CASSPGTDNQPQHF
TGCGCCAGCAGCCCCGGGACAGATAATCAGCCCCAGCATTTT
>many|NA|TRBJ2-7|TRBV27
CASKPGTTAWEQYF
TGTGCCAGCAAACCCGGGACAACGGCCTGGGAGCAGTACTTC
>NA|NA|TRBJ2-3|TRBV5-1
CASNRGGRMTDTQYF
TGCGCCAGCAACAGGGGCGGGAGAATGACAGATACGCAGTATTTT
>many|TRBD1|TRBJ1-5|TRBV28
CASSLKLRQGRGQPQHF
TGTGCCAGCAGTTTAAAGCTGAGACAGGGACGTGGGCAGCCCCAGCATTTT
>few|TRBD2|TRBJ2-1|TRBV5-1
CASSLDGSGRNEQFF
TGCGCCAGCAGCTTGGATGGTAGCGGGAGGAATGAGCAGTTCTTC
>few|NA|TRBJ2-1|TRBV7-8
CASSLRTLAEATEQFF
TGTGCCAGCAGCTTAAGGACTCTCGCCGAGGCCACTGAGCAGTTCTTC
>few|NA|TRBJ2-7|TRBV7-8
CASSFGSPYEQYF
TGTGCCAGCAGCTTCGGCAGTCCCTACGAGCAGTACTTC
>few|TRBD1|TRBJ2-3|TRBV5-1
CASSAPGQADTQYF
TGCGCCAGCAGCGCACCGGGACAGGCAGATACGCAGTATTTT
>NA|NA|TRBJ2-2|TRBV11-2
CASSLELAPGELFF
TGTGCCAGCAGCTTAGAACTAGCACCCGGGGAGCTGTTTTTT
>NA|NA|TRBJ2-1|TRBV5-5
CASSSVQGGNEQFF
TGTGCCAGCAGCTCCGTGCAGGGGGGCAATGAGCAGTTCTTC
>NA|TRBD2|TRBJ2-3|TRBV20-1
CSAARTSYTDTQYF
TGCAGTGCTGCCCGGACTAGCTACACAGATACGCAGTATTTT
>NA|NA|TRBJ2-5|TRBV27
CASGPPETQYF
TGTGCCAGCGGCCCTCCAGAGACCCAGTACTTC
>many|TRBD2|TRBJ2-2|TRBV27
CASSVQRETGELFF
TGTGCCAGCAGTGTACAGCGGGAGACCGGGGAGCTGTTTTTT
>few|NA|TRBJ2-6|TRBV4-1
CASSQVPGTGANVLTF
TGCGCCAGCAGCCAAGTACCCGGGACTGGGGCCAACGTCCTGACTTTC
>many|NA|TRBJ2-2|TRBV7-9
CASSSDTQPGELFF
TGTGCCAGCAGCTCGGACACCCAACCCGGGGAGCTGTTTTTT
>NA|NA|TRBJ1-1|TRBV7-9
CASMAGVEAFF
TGTGCCAGCATGGCAGGCGTTGAAGCTTTCTTT
>NA|TRBD1|TRBJ2-5|TRBV5-1
CASSKSGTGGETQYF
TGCGCCAGCAGCAAATCCGGGACAGGGGGAGAGACCCAGTACTTC
>NA|NA|TRBJ2-3|TRBV7-2
CASSPSGSSDTQYF
TGTGCCAGCAGCCCGAGCGGGTCATCAGATACGCAGTATTTT
>NA|NA|TRBJ2-2|TRBV9
CASSPPGGRIGELFF
TGTGCCAGCAGCCCCCCGGGTGGCCGCATCGGGGAGCTGTTTTTT
>many|NA|TRBJ1-2|TRBV28
CASSGGYGYTF
TGTGCCAGCAGTGGAGGGTATGGCTACACCTTC
>many|NA|TRBJ2-5|TRBV7-9
CASSPDFGGGWETQYF
TGTGCCAGCAGCCCAGACTTTGGGGGCGGTTGGGAGACCCAGTACTTC
>NA|TRBD2|TRBJ2-1|TRBV20-1
CSARPSTSDSSYNEQFF
TGCAGTGCTAGACCCTCGACTAGCGACTCAAGCTACAATGAGCAGTTCTTC
>NA|TRBD2|TRBJ2-2|TRBV12-3/TRBV12-4
CAISSLGTSGEMNTGELFF
TGTGCCATCTCCTCCCTGGGGACTAGCGGGGAAATGAACACCGGGGAGCTGTTTTTT
>few|NA|TRBJ2-7|TRBV6-5
CASSYGAQVGEQYF
TGTGCCAGCAGTTACGGGGCCCAGGTGGGGGAGCAGTACTTC
>many|NA|TRBJ2-1|TRBV11-2
CASSLDLWGRGRASNEQFF
TGTGCCAGCAGCTTAGATCTTTGGGGCCGGGGGCGAGCCAGCAATGAGCAGTTCTTC
>NA|TRBD2|TRBJ2-2|TRBV7-9
CASSHRRGRDTGELFF
TGTGCCAGCAGCCACCGACGCGGGAGAGACACCGGGGAGCTGTTTTTT
>NA|NA|TRBJ1-5|TRBV20-1
CSARDIGLVGFNSNQPQHF
TGCAGTGCTAGAGATATCGGTCTTGTTGGGTTTAATAGCAATCAGCCCCAGCATTTT
>NA|NA|TRBJ1-1|TRBV6-5
CASRAANGAFF
TGTGCCAGCAGGGCCGCCAATGGGGCTTTCTTT
>NA|NA|TRBJ1-2|TRBV12-3/TRBV12-4
CASSLAVGAGGYTF
TGTGCCAGCAGTTTAGCTGTGGGGGCTGGGGGCTACACCTTC
>NA|NA|TRBJ2-7|TRBV29-1
CSVEGQGNPYEQYF
TGCAGCGTTGAAGGGCAGGGTAATCCCTACGAGCAGTACTTC
>NA|TRBD1|TRBJ1-4|TRBV25-1
CASSDHGQGSEKLFF
TGTGCCAGCAGTGATCACGGACAGGGGAGTGAAAAACTGTTTTTT
>few|NA|TRBJ1-2|TRBV27
CASRKGQLIYGYTF
TGTGCCAGCAGGAAGGGACAACTGATCTATGGCTACACCTTC